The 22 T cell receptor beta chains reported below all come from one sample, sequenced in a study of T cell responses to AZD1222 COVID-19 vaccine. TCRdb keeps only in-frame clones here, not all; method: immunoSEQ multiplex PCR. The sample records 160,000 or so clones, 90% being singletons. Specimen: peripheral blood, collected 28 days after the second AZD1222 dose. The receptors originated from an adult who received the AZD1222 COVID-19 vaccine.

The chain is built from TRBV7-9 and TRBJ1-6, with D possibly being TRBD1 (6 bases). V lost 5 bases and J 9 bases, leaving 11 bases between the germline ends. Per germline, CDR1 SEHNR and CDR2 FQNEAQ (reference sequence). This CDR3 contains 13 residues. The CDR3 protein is CASSGQTVSPLHF. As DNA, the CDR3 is TGTGCCAGCAGCGGACAGACTGTTTCACCCCTCCACTTT.

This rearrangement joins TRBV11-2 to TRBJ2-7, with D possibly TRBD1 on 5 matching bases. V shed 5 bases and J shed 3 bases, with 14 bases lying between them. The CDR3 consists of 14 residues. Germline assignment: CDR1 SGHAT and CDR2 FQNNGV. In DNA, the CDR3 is TGTGCCAGCAGCCTGCAGGGATCACTCTACGAGCAGTACTTC. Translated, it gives CASSLQGSLYEQYF.

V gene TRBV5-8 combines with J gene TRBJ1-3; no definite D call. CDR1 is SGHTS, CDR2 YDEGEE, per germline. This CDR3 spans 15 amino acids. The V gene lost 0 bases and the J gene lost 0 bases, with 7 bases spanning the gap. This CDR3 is CASSLVPFSGNTIYF. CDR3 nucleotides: TGTGCCAGCAGCTTGGTTCCGTTCTCTGGAAACACCATATATTTT.

CDR3 sequence reads: CASSLRGAVITDTQYF. For the CDR3, the DNA is TGCGCCAGCAGCTTAAGGGGGGCCGTTATCACAGATACGCAGTATTTT. V and J are TRBV5-1 and TRBJ2-3; D is possibly TRBD1 or TRBD2 (6 bases each). Germline V gives CDR1 SGHRS, CDR2 YFSETQ. The CDR3 totals 16 residues. V was pared by 2 bases and J by 2 bases, with 15 bases between.

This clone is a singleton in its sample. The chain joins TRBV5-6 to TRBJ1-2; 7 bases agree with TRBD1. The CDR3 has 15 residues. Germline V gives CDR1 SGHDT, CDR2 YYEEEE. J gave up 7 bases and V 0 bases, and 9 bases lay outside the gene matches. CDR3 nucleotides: TGTGCCAGCAGCTTGGTGTTTACAGGGGTCGGTGGCTACACCTTC. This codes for CASSLVFTGVGGYTF.

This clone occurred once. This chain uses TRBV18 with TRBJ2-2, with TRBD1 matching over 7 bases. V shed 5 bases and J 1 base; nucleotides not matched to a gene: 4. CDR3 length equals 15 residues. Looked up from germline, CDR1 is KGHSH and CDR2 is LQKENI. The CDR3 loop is CASSSRDRNTGELFF. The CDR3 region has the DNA TGTGCCAGCTCATCGAGGGACAGGAACACCGGGGAGCTGTTTTTT.

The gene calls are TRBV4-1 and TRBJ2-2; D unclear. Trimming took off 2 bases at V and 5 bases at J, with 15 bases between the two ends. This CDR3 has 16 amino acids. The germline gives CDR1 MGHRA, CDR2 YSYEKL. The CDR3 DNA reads TGCGCCAGCAGCCAATGGAGCGCCGCAAAAACCGGGGAGCTGTTTTTT. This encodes CASSQWSAAKTGELFF.

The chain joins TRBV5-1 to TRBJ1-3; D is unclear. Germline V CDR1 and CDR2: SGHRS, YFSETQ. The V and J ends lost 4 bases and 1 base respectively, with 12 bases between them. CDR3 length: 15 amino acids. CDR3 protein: CASSPDNLSGNTIYF. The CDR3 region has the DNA TGCGCCAGCAGCCCAGACAACCTATCTGGAAACACCATATATTTT.

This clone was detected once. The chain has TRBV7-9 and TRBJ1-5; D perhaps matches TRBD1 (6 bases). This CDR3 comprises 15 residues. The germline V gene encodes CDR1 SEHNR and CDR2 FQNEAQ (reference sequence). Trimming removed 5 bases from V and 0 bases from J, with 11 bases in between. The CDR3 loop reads CASSPGQSSNQPQHF. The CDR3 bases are TGTGCCAGCAGCCCAGGACAGAGTAGCAATCAGCCCCAGCATTTT.

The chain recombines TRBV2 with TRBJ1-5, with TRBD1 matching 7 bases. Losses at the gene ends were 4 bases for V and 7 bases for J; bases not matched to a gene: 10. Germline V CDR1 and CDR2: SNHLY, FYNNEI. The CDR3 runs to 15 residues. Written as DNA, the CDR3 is TGTGCCAGCAGTGTGGGAGGAGGGGGCCGGCAGCCCCAGCATTTT. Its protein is CASSVGGGGRQPQHF.

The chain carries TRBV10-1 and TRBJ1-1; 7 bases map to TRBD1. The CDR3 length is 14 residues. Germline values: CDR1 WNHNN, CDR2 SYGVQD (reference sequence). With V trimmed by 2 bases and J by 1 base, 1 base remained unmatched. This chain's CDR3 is CASSEGQANTEAFF. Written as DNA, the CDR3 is TGCGCCAGCAGTGAGGGACAGGCGAACACTGAAGCTTTCTTT.

CDR3 sequence: CASSLASIETYEQYF. The CDR3 bases are TGTGCCAGCAGCTTAGCATCAATAGAAACCTACGAGCAGTACTTC. The V and J genes are TRBV7-9 and TRBJ2-7; no clear D. Germline V gene data show CDR1 as SEHNR and CDR2 as FQNEAQ (reference sequence). The germline V and J ends were trimmed by 0 bases and 2 bases, with 11 bases remaining between them. CDR3 size: 15 residues.

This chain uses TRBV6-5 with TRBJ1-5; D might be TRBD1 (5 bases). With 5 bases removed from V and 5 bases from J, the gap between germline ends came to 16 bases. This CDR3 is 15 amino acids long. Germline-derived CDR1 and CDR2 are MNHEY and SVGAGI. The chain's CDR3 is CASSPLIGGYQPQHF. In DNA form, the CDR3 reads TGTGCCAGCAGTCCCCTGATTGGGGGATATCAGCCCCAGCATTTT.

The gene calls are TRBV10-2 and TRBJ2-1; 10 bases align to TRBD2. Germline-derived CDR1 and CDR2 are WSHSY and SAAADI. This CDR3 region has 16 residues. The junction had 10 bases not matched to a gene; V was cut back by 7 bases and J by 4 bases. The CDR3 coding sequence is TGCGCCAGCACCATTTCCCCGGGACTAGCGTACAATGAGCAGTTCTTC. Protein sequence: CASTISPGLAYNEQFF.

CDR3 residues: CASGLAWRGTDTQYF. The CDR3, as DNA: TGTGCTAGTGGTTTGGCGTGGCGCGGGACAGATACGCAGTATTTT. The chain carries TRBV12-5 and TRBJ2-3; tentative D call: TRBD2 (5 bases). CDR1 is LGHNT, CDR2 FRNRAP, per germline. The CDR3 sequence is 15 residues long. V was trimmed by 1 base and J by 3 bases, leaving 11 bases between them.

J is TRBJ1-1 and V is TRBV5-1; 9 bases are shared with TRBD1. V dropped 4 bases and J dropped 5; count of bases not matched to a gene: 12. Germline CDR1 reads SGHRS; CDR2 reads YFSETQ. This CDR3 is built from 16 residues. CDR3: CASSPGQGRGKTEAFF. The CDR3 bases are TGCGCCAGCAGCCCGGGACAGGGTAGGGGGAAAACTGAAGCTTTCTTT.

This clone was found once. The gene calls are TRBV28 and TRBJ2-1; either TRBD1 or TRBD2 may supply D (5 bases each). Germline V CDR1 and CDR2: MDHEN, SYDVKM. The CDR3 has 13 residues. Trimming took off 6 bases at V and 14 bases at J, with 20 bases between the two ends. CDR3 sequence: CASSWDEAKGEFF. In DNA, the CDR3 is TGTGCCAGCAGCTGGGACGAAGCAAAGGGAGAGTTCTTC.

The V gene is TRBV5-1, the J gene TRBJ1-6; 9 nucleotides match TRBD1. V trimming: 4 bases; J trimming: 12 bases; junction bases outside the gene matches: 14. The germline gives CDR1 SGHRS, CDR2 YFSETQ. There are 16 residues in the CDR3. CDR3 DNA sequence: TGCGCCAGCAGCACTGGACAGGGGCCCCTAGGTCAACCCCTCCACTTT. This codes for CASSTGQGPLGQPLHF. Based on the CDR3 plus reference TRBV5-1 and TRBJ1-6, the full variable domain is KAGVTQTPRYLIKTRGQQVTLSCSPISGHRSVSWYQQTPGQGLQFLFEYFSETQRNKGNFPGRFSGRQFSNSRSEMNVSTLELGDSALYLCASSTGQGPLGQPLHFGNGTRLTVT.

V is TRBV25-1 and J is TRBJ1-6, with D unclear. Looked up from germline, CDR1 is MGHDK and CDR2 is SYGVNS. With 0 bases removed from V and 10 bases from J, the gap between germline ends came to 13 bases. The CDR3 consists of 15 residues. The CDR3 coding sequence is TGTGCCAGCAGTGAATATGTGGGAAATGCGTCACCCCTCCACTTT. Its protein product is CASSEYVGNASPLHF.

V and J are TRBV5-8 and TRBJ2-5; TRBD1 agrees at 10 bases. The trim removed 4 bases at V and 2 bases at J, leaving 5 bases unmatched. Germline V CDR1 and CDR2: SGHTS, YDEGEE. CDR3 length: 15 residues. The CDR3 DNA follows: TGTGCCAGCAGCCCCGGGACAGGGGTTCAAGAGACCCAGTACTTC. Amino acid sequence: CASSPGTGVQETQYF.

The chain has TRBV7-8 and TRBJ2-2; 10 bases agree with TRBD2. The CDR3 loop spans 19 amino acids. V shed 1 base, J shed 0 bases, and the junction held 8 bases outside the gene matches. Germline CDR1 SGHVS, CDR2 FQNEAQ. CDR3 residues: CASSLELAGEVSNTGELFF. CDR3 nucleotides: TGTGCCAGCAGCTTAGAGCTAGCGGGGGAGGTTTCGAACACCGGGGAGCTGTTTTTT.

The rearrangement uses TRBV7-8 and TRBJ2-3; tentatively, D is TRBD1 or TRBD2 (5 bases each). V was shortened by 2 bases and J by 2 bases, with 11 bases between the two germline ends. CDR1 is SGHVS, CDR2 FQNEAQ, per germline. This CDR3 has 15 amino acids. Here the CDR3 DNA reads TGTGCCAGCAGCTTATTGAGGGACCCCACAGATACGCAGTATTTT. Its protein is CASSLLRDPTDTQYF. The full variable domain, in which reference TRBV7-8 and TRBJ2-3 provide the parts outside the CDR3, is GAGVSQSPRYKVAKRGQDVALRCDPISGHVSLFWYQQALGQGPEFLTYFQNEAQLDKSGLPSDRFFAERPEGSVSTLKIQRTQQEDSAVYLCASSLLRDPTDTQYFGPGTRLTVL.